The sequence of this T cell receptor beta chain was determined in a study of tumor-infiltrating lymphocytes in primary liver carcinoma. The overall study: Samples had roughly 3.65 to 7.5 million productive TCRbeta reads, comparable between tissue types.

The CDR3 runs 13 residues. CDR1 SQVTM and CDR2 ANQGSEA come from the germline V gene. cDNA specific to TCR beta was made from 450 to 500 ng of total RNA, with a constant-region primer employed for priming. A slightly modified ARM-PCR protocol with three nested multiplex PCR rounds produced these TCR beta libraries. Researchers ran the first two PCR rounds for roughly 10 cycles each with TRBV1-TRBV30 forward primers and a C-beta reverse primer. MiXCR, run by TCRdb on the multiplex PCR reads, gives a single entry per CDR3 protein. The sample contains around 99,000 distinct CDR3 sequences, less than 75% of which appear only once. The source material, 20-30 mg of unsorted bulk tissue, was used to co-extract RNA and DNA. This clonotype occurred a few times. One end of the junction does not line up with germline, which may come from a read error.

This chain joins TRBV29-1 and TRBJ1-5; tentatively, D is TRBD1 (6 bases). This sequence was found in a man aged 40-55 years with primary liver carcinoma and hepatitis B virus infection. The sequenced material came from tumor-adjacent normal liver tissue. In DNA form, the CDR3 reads TGCAGCGTTGAGGTGGGGGCCAATCAGCCCCAACATTTT. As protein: CSVEVGANQPQHF.